One sample yielded the 28 T cell receptor beta chains listed below, sequenced in a study of post-analysis software for immune sequencing data. Included in the TCR beta cDNA libraries were unique molecular identifiers. TCRdb recomputed calls from the PCR reads with MiXCR, one row per CDR3 protein. The table includes hundreds of thousands of distinct CDR3 sequences, about 50% detected once. Whole-study results and caveats: Five or six TRBV segments, TRBV5-6, TRBV5-1 and TRBV20-1 among them, were found more frequent in patients than controls.

These receptors lack a known antigen. Sequencing used blood. These receptors were taken from a girl aged 5-17 years with multiple sclerosis.

The chain uses TRBV20-1 and TRBJ1-1; TRBD1 agrees at 7 bases. After removal of 6 bases from V and 7 bases from J, the junction contained 8 bases not matched to a gene. This CDR3 spans 12 amino acids. Germline V gives CDR1 DFQATT, CDR2 SNEGSKA (reference sequence). The CDR3 nucleotides are TGCAGTGCCGGGACAGCTTTTGGTGAAGCTTTCTTT. Translation gives CSAGTAFGEAFF.

V gene TRBV29-1 combines with J gene TRBJ1-2, with a tentative D call TRBD1 (5 bases). Per the germline V gene, CDR1 is SQVTM and CDR2 is ANQGSEA. The V and J ends lost 4 bases and 2 bases respectively, with 17 bases between them. This CDR3 region has 15 residues. The CDR3 DNA is TGCAGCGTTGTTCTTGGGGCGCTTCCGAACTATGGCTACACCTTC. As protein: CSVVLGALPNYGYTF.

The rearrangement uses TRBV18 and TRBJ1-6; D gene ambiguous. This CDR3 spans 12 amino acids. V lost 5 bases to trimming and J lost 10 bases, with 9 bases between them. Germline V gene lookup returns CDR1 KGHSH and CDR2 LQKENI. CDR3 protein: CASSAGGSPLHF. CDR3 bases: TGTGCCAGCTCAGCAGGCGGCTCACCCCTCCACTTT. Based on the CDR3 plus reference TRBV18 and TRBJ1-6, the full variable domain is NAGVMQNPRHLVRRRGQEARLRCSPMKGHSHVYWYRQLPEEGLKFMVYLQKENIIDESGMPKERFSAEFPKEGPSILRIQQVVRGDSAAYFCASSAGGSPLHFGNGTRLTVT.

The V gene is TRBV12-3 or TRBV12-4, the J gene TRBJ2-5; 8 bases align to TRBD1. The J call may not be correct, given that the DNA end is closer to TRBJ2-7. The CDR3 contains 14 residues. For the CDR3, the DNA is TGTGCCAGCAGGAGGGGGACAGGAACCTACGAGCAGTACTTC. Residues: CASRRGTGTYEQYF.

In this sample, this clonotype turned up a few times. V usage is TRBV27 and J usage is TRBJ1-2, with TRBD1 as a possible D gene (5 bases). Trimming stripped 2 bases from V and 4 bases from J, with 20 bases between. The germline V gene has CDR1 MNHEY and CDR2 SMNVEV (reference sequence). The CDR3 extends over 17 amino acids. DNA for the CDR3: TGTGCCAGCAGTTTACGTGGTCGCGGCAGGGCCCTCTATGGCTACACCTTC. This codes for CASSLRGRGRALYGYTF.

This clonotype was counted only a few times. The J gene is TRBJ2-5, the V gene TRBV5-8; 9 positions agree with TRBD2. The end of the DNA is better explained by TRBJ2-7, so the J call may be wrong. Germline CDR1 and CDR2: SGHTS and YDEGEE. The CDR3 is 17 residues long. The CDR3 is CASSLGRGRAGVDEQYF. The CDR3 bases are TGTGCCAGCAGCTTGGGTCGCGGGAGGGCCGGAGTCGACGAGCAGTACTTC.

On this clonotype itself: One end of the junction varies from germline; a read error may be responsible. The V call is TRBV7-9, the J call TRBJ2-7; D is unclear. This CDR3 has 13 residues. Germline values: CDR1 SEHNR, CDR2 FQNEAQ (reference sequence). The CDR3 nucleotides are TGTGCCAGCAGCCCTGACACTTCCTACGTGCAGTACTTC. This translates into CASSPDTSYVQYF.

The chain joins TRBV2 to TRBJ1-2, with D unclear. Germline values: CDR1 SNHLY, CDR2 FYNNEI. Between the trimmed V and J ends, which lost 5 bases and 3 bases, there was a span of 16 bases. The CDR3 is made up of 15 amino acids. The CDR3 DNA sequence: TGTGCCAGCAGTTTGGACGGAGCCGGGTACTATGGCTACACCTTC. Its translation is CASSLDGAGYYGYTF.

CDR3 nucleotides: TGTGCCAGCAGCTTTAGCGGGAGAATTGACAATGAGCAGTTCTTC. Its protein product is CASSFSGRIDNEQFF. This sequence joins TRBV12-3 or TRBV12-4 and TRBJ2-1; 9 bases line up with TRBD2. This CDR3 spans 15 amino acids. With 6 bases clipped from V and 5 bases from J, the junction kept 8 bases outside the gene matches.

This clonotype was observed a few times. The chain links TRBV4-1 to TRBJ2-1; possible D gene TRBD1, 6 bases. The CDR3 length is 14 residues. CDR1 is MGHRA, CDR2 YSYEKL, per germline. V lost 1 base and J lost 7, with 11 bases in between. The CDR3 region is CASSQGLRGNEQFF. Written as DNA, the CDR3 is TGCGCCAGCAGCCAAGGGCTCAGGGGAAATGAGCAGTTCTTC.

The V gene is TRBV20-1, the J gene TRBJ2-1; D call uncertain. This CDR3 spans 15 amino acids. Germline-derived CDR1 and CDR2 are DFQATT and SNEGSKA (reference sequence). Trimming shortened V by 3 bases and J by 1 base, and 13 bases separated the two germline ends. The CDR3 region has the DNA TGCAGTGCTAGTAGTCTCGAAAAATCCTACAATGAGCAGTTCTTC. It is translated as CSASSLEKSYNEQFF.

DNA of the CDR3: TGTGCCAGCAGTGAAGCCCCATGGGGACTAGCGGGAGTGGACTACGAGCAGTACTTC. It encodes CASSEAPWGLAGVDYEQYF. The J gene is TRBJ2-5, the V gene TRBV6-1, with 14 bases lining up with TRBD2. Matching the DNA end better, TRBJ2-7 makes the J call doubtful. Germline lookup yields CDR1 MNHNS and CDR2 SASEGT. The CDR3 covers 19 residues.

V is TRBV12-3 or TRBV12-4 and J is TRBJ2-7; D perhaps matches TRBD1 (6 bases). The CDR3 runs 14 residues. The V end lost 4 bases, the J end lost 1 base, and 11 bases lay between the germline ends. CDR3 DNA sequence: TGTGCCAGCAGTTCGGACAGCTTATCCTACGAGCAGTACTTC. Translating gives CASSSDSLSYEQYF.

This chain connects TRBV7-9 to TRBJ2-5, with 7 nucleotides matching TRBD2. The CDR3 contains 14 residues. Trimming removed 5 bases from V and 2 bases from J; junction bases left unmatched: 5. CDR1 is SEHNR, CDR2 FQNEAQ, per germline (reference sequence). The CDR3 loop reads CASSAAGLQETQYF. For the CDR3, the DNA is TGTGCCAGCAGCGCAGCGGGGTTACAAGAGACCCAGTACTTC.

The genes are TRBV20-1 and TRBJ2-5; D could derive from TRBD1 or TRBD2 (5 bases each). This CDR3 contains 14 residues. V lost 0 bases and J 5 bases, leaving 13 bases between the germline ends. Per germline, CDR1 DFQATT and CDR2 SNEGSKA (reference sequence). CDR3 protein: CSARESLRGETQYF. CDR3 DNA sequence: TGCAGTGCTAGAGAATCCTTGAGGGGTGAGACCCAGTACTTC.

The gene calls are TRBV7-2 and TRBJ2-7; 9 bases map to TRBD2. The germline V gene has CDR1 SGHTA and CDR2 FQGNSA. This CDR3 spans 17 amino acids. The ends lost 8 bases at V and 9 bases at J; junction bases unmatched: 23. The CDR3 DNA is TGTGCCAGCTCTCTTCCCTTAGCGGGGGACTACGAAGAATGGCAGTACTTC. Amino acids: CASSLPLAGDYEEWQYF.

The CDR3 loop reads CASSLLTAPIHSQYF. The CDR3 DNA is TGTGCCAGCAGCTTATTGACAGCGCCCATTCATTCTCAGTACTTC. V is TRBV13 and J is TRBJ2-4, with D possibly being TRBD1 (5 bases). The CDR3 has 15 amino acids. Trimming removed 2 bases from V and 12 bases from J, with 20 bases in between. Germline CDR1 PRHDT, CDR2 FYEKMQ (reference sequence).

The V gene is TRBV6-5, the J gene TRBJ2-5, with TRBD2 identical over 14 bases. CDR1 and CDR2 from the germline V gene are MNHEY and SVGAGI. Germline trimming cut 6 bases from V and 5 bases from J; bases unmatched to any gene: 2. The CDR3 length is 14 residues. The CDR3 DNA follows: TGTGCCAGCAGGGGACTAGCGGGGGCCGAGACCCAGTACTTC. It is translated as CASRGLAGAETQYF.

This clonotype was counted only a few times. J is TRBJ2-6 and V is TRBV7-9; no clear D. The CDR3 extends over 16 amino acids. Between the trimmed V and J ends, which lost 0 bases and 0 bases, there was a span of 6 bases. Per the germline V gene, CDR1 is SEHNR and CDR2 is FQNEAQ (reference sequence). The CDR3 spells CASSLALGSGANVLTF. The CDR3 nucleotides read TGTGCCAGCAGCTTAGCCTTGGGCTCTGGGGCCAACGTCCTGACTTTC. Supplemented by reference TRBV7-9 and TRBJ2-6, the full variable domain reads DTGVSQNPRHKITKRGQNVTFRCDPISEHNRLYWYRQTLGQGPEFLTYFQNEAQLEKSRLLSDRFSAERPKGSFSTLEIQRTEQGDSAMYLCASSLALGSGANVLTFGAGSRLTVL.

The rearrangement uses TRBV6-1 and TRBJ1-5; unclear D gene. Germline V gives CDR1 MNHNS, CDR2 SASEGT. V shed 4 bases and J shed 0 bases, with 13 bases lying between them. This CDR3 comprises 16 residues. This CDR3 is CASSGKPPPSNQPQHF. In nucleotides, the CDR3 is TGTGCCAGCAGTGGTAAGCCGCCTCCTAGCAATCAGCCCCAGCATTTT.

The chain couples TRBV6-1 to TRBJ2-3; D might be TRBD1 or TRBD2, each matching 5 bases. This CDR3 region has 16 residues. Germline V gene data show CDR1 as MNHNS and CDR2 as SASEGT. Trimming cost V 7 bases and J 4 bases, with 21 bases left between them. The CDR3 protein is CASTGRESLASDTQYF. DNA for the CDR3: TGTGCCAGCACCGGCAGGGAGTCCTTGGCGTCAGATACGCAGTATTTT.

The rearrangement joins TRBV30 to TRBJ1-5, with D possibly matching TRBD1 (5 bases). The germline V gene encodes CDR1 GTSNPN and CDR2 SVGIG (reference sequence). The CDR3 length is 13 residues. The V gene lost 4 bases and the J gene lost 1 base, with 8 bases spanning the gap. For the CDR3, the DNA is TGTGCCTGGAACCGGGACAGCAATCAGCCCCAGCATTTT. It translates to CAWNRDSNQPQHF.

This clonotype has just a few counts. V usage is TRBV4-1 and J usage is TRBJ2-7; TRBD1 matches 7 bases. This CDR3 spans 14 amino acids. Losses at the gene ends were 2 bases for V and 2 bases for J; bases not matched to a gene: 3. Germline CDR1 is MGHRA and CDR2 is YSYEKL. DNA for the CDR3: TGCGCCAGCAGCCAACCGGGACAGACCTACGAGCAGTACTTC. This sequence encodes CASSQPGQTYEQYF.

The chain is built from TRBV15 and TRBJ2-2; 10 bases are shared with TRBD1. The length of the CDR3 is 16 residues. Losses at the gene ends were 6 bases for V and 5 bases for J; bases not matched to a gene: 9. The germline gives CDR1 LNHNV, CDR2 YYDKDF (reference sequence). CDR3 bases: TGTGCCACCAGACATCCGGGACAGGGGTCAACCGGGGAGCTGTTTTTT. It yields the protein CATRHPGQGSTGELFF.

The chain joins TRBV12-3 or TRBV12-4 to TRBJ2-1, with a tentative D call TRBD2 (6 bases). The CDR3 consists of 16 residues. V lost 2 bases and J 1 base, leaving 12 bases between the germline ends. The CDR3 is CASSLHTSPSYNEQFF. The CDR3 DNA reads TGTGCCAGCAGTTTACACACTAGCCCTTCCTACAATGAGCAGTTCTTC.

In this sample, this clonotype turned up a few times. This chain uses TRBV6-5 with TRBJ2-1; 8 bases are a match to TRBD2. The CDR3 has 14 residues. Germline CDR1 reads MNHEY; CDR2 reads SVGAGI. V lost 6 bases and J lost 6; bases outside the gene matches: 7. The chain's CDR3 is CASSKHGGANEQFF. The CDR3 nucleotides read TGTGCCAGCAGCAAACACGGGGGGGCCAATGAGCAGTTCTTC.

V is TRBV7-6 and J is TRBJ2-1; 9 bases align to TRBD1. The junction had 4 bases not matched to a gene; V was cut back by 3 bases and J by 7 bases. This CDR3 spans 14 amino acids. CDR1 and CDR2 (germline): SGHVS, FNYEAQ. The DNA for the CDR3 is TGTGCCAGCAGCTTTTCACAGGGGGCGAATGAGCAGTTCTTC. Protein: CASSFSQGANEQFF.

This clonotype is a singleton in its sample. The chain recombines TRBV24-1 with TRBJ2-7; perhaps TRBD1 as D (6 bases). The V and J ends lost 2 bases and 3 bases respectively, with 10 bases between them. The CDR3 covers 14 residues. Germline lookup yields CDR1 KGHDR and CDR2 SFDVKD. This CDR3 is CATSDSKDSYEQYF. CDR3 nucleotide sequence: TGTGCCACCAGTGATTCCAAGGACAGCTACGAGCAGTACTTC.